A selection of T cell receptor beta chains follows, all from one sample in a study of CD8 T cells in Susac syndrome. TCRdb reanalysed the immunoSEQ multiplex PCR reads using MiXCR and keeps one entry per CDR3 protein. The data show about 150,000 distinct CDR3 sequences, with approximately 95% seen just once and 0.16% held by the top ten. Material: CD4+ T cells from PBMCs. These receptors came from a human donor with Susac syndrome. CDR3s include the opening cysteine and the closing phenylalanine or tryptophan. A D gene is named only where the DNA matches it firmly. Clone size is stated in some rows and not others, as once, few, many or a class when expanded.

-,TRBJ2-1,TRBV10-3,-,CAISVTGNEQFF,TGTGCCATCAGTGTGACAGGTAATGAGCAGTTCTTC
-,TRBJ2-2,TRBV21-1,once,CASPDGGPGELFF,TGTGCCAGTCCGGACGGTGGTCCCGGGGAGCTGTTTTTT
TRBD1,TRBJ2-1,TRBV7-9,-,CASSTGGYNEQFF,TGTGCCAGCAGTACAGGGGGCTACAATGAGCAGTTCTTC
-,TRBJ2-7,TRBV29-1,-,CSVAEQSYEQYF,TGCAGCGTTGCCGAACAGTCCTACGAGCAGTACTTC
-,TRBJ1-2,TRBV4-1,-,CASSAGGVIYGYTF,TGCGCCAGCAGTGCGGGAGGCGTGATTTATGGCTACACCTTC
-,TRBJ1-1,TRBV29-1,-,CSGETVEAFF,TGCAGCGGAGAGACCGTTGAAGCTTTCTTT
-,TRBJ2-7,TRBV6-5,-,CASKGEGGLYEQYF,TGTGCCAGCAAGGGGGAAGGGGGTTTGTACGAGCAGTACTTC
-,TRBJ2-7,TRBV27,-,CASSQDRRPYEQYF,TGTGCCAGCAGTCAAGACCGGAGGCCTTACGAGCAGTACTTC
TRBD2,TRBJ2-4,TRBV6-2/TRBV6-3,-,CASSPIGVLAGGQNAQYF,TGTGCCAGCAGCCCAATCGGTGTGCTAGCGGGGGGCCAGAACGCTCAGTACTTC
TRBD2,TRBJ2-7,TRBV7-9,-,CASSKSGLVGEQYF,TGTGCCAGCAGCAAAAGTGGACTAGTAGGCGAGCAGTACTTC
TRBD1,TRBJ2-1,TRBV20-1,-,CSASPGTGDGNEQFF,TGCAGTGCTAGCCCCGGGACAGGGGATGGGAATGAGCAGTTCTTC
-,TRBJ2-3,TRBV20-1,-,CSARDPLWGSSTDTQYF,TGCAGTGCTAGAGATCCGTTGTGGGGTTCTAGCACAGATACGCAGTATTTT
-,TRBJ1-4,TRBV29-1,-,CSVGSGSGEKLFF,TGCAGCGTTGGATCGGGAAGTGGCGAAAAACTGTTTTTT
TRBD1,TRBJ1-6,TRBV9,-,CASSARPGQGGGYSPLHF,TGTGCCAGCAGCGCCCGACCGGGACAGGGAGGTGGTTATTCACCCCTCCACTTT
-,TRBJ2-3,TRBV29-1,-,CSVAGQLTSTDTQYF,TGCAGCGTCGCCGGACAGCTCACTAGCACAGATACGCAGTATTTT
-,TRBJ2-5,TRBV12-3/TRBV12-4,-,CATGRGGETQYF,TGTGCCACCGGCAGGGGAGGAGAGACCCAGTACTTC
-,TRBJ2-5,TRBV4-3,-,CASSQEQGPRTQYF,TGCGCCAGCAGCCAAGAGCAGGGCCCAAGGACCCAGTACTTC
TRBD1,TRBJ2-2,TRBV20-1,once,CSAPGQGTTGELFF,TGCAGTGCTCCGGGACAGGGGACTACCGGGGAGCTGTTTTTT
-,TRBJ1-4,TRBV3-1,-,CASSRRSTGRINEKLFF,TGTGCCAGCAGCCGAAGGAGCACGGGACGGATTAATGAAAAACTGTTTTTT
-,TRBJ2-7,TRBV29-1,-,CSARDTDYEQYF,TGCAGCGCCCGGGACACAGATTACGAGCAGTACTTC
TRBD1,TRBJ1-5,TRBV7-9,-,CASSPGQGAGNQPQHF,TGTGCCAGCAGCCCCGGACAGGGGGCCGGCAATCAGCCCCAGCATTTT
-,TRBJ2-4,TRBV18,-,CASSPPGLRVAKNIQYF,TGTGCCAGCTCACCACCGGGATTGAGGGTTGCCAAAAACATTCAGTACTTC
-,TRBJ2-5,TRBV29-1,-,CSVAGRRGLGETQYF,TGCAGCGTTGCGGGTCGAAGGGGTTTAGGAGAGACCCAGTACTTC
-,TRBJ2-1,TRBV19,-,CASSRYNEQFF,TGTGCCAGTAGTAGGTACAATGAGCAGTTCTTC
-,TRBJ1-2,TRBV5-4,-,CASSPKQGIRGYTF,TGTGCCAGCTCCCCCAAACAGGGAATTCGAGGCTACACCTTC